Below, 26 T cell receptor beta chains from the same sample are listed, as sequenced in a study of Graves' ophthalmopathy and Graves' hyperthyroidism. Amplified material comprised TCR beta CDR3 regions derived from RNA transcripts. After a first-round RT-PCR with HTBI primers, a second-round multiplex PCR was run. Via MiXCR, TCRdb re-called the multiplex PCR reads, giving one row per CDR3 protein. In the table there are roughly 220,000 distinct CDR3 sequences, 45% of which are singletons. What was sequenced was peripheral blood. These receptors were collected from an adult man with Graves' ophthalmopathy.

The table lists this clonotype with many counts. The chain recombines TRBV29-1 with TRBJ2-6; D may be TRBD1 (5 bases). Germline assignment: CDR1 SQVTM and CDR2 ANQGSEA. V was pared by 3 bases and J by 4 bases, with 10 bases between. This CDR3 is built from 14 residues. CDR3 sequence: CSVEGQGGANVLTF. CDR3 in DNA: TGCAGCGTTGAGGGGCAGGGAGGGGCCAACGTCCTGACTTTC. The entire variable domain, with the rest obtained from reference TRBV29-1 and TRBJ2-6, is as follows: SAVISQKPSRDICQRGTSLTIQCQVDSQVTMMFWYRQQPGQSLTLIATANQGSEATYESGFVIDKFPISRPNLTFSTLTVSNMSPEDSSIYLCSVEGQGGANVLTFGAGSRLTVL.

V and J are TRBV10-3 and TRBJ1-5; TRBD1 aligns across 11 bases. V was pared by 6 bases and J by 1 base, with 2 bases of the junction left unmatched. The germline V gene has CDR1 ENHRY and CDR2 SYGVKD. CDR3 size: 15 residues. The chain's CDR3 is CAIRGTGGSNQPQHF. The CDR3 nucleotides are TGTGCCATCAGGGGGACAGGGGGAAGCAATCAGCCCCAGCATTTT.

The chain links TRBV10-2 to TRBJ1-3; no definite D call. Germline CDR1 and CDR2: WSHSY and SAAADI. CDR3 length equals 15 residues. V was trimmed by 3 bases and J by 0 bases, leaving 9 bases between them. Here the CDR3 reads CASSDSLFSGNTIYF. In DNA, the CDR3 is TGCGCCAGCAGTGACAGCCTTTTCTCTGGAAACACCATATATTTT.

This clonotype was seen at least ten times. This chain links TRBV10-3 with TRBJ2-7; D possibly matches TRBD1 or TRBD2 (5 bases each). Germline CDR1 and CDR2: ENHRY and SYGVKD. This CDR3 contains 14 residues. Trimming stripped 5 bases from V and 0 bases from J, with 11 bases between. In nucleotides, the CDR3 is TGTGCCATCAGTTACGGGACCACCTCCTACGAGCAGTACTTC. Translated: CAISYGTTSYEQYF.

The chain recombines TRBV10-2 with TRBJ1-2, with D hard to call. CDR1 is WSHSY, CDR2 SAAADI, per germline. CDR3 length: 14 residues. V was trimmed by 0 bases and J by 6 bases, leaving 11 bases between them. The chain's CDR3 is CASSESSLVDGYTF. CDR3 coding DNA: TGCGCCAGCAGTGAGTCTAGTCTGGTGGATGGCTACACCTTC.

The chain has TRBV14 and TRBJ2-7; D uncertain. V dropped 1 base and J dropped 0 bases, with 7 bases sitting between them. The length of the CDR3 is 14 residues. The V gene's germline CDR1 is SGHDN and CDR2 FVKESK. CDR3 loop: CASSQARTSYEQYF. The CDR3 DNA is TGTGCCAGCAGCCAAGCTCGGACCTCCTACGAGCAGTACTTC.

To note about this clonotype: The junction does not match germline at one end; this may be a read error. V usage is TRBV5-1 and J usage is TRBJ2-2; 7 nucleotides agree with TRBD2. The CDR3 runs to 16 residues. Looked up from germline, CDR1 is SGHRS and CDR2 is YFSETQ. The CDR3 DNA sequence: TGTGCCAGCAGTTACCAAGCGGGGACGAACACCGGGGAGCTGTTTTTT. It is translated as CASSYQAGTNTGELFF.

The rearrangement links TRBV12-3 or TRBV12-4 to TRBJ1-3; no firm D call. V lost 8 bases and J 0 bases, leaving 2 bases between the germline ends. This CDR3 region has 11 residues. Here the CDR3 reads CASGSGNTIYF. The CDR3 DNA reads TGTGCCAGCGGCTCTGGAAACACCATATATTTT.

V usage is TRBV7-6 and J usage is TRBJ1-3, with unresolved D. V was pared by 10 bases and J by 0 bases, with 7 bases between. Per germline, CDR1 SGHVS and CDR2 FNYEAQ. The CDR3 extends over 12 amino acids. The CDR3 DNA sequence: TGTGCCATTTCTGGCTCTGGAAACACCATATATTTT. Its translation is CAISGSGNTIYF.

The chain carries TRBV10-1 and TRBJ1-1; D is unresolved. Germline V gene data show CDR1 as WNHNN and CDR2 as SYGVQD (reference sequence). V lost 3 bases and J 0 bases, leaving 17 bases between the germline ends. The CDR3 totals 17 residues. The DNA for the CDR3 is TGCGCCAGCAGTGACGGGAGGATGAACGGTCTGAACACTGAAGCTTTCTTT. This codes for CASSDGRMNGLNTEAFF.

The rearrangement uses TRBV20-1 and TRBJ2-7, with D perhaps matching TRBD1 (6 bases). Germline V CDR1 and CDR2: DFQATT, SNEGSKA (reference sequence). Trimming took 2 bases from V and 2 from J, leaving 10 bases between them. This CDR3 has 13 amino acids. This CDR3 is CSARIQGTYEQYF. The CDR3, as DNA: TGCAGTGCTAGAATCCAGGGGACCTACGAGCAGTACTTC.

CDR3 nucleotides: TGTGCCAGCAGTACCCAGGGAACGGTGAACACTGAAGCTTTCTTT. This sequence encodes CASSTQGTVNTEAFF. The chain combines TRBV12-3 or TRBV12-4 with TRBJ1-1; weak D call: TRBD1 (5 bases). V was shortened by 5 bases and J by 0 bases, with 13 bases between the two germline ends. The CDR3 sequence is 15 residues long.

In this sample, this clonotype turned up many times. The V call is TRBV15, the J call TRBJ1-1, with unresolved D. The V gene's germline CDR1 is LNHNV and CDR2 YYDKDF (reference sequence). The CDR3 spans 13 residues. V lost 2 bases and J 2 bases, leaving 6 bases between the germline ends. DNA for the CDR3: TGTGCCACCAGCAGACCGGAAAACACTGAAGCTTTCTTT. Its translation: CATSRPENTEAFF. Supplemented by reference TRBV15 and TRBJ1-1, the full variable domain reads DAMVIQNPRYQVTQFGKPVTLSCSQTLNHNVMYWYQQKSSQAPKLLFHYYDKDFNNEADTPDNFQSRRPNTSFCFLDIRSPGLGDTAMYLCATSRPENTEAFFGQGTRLTVV.

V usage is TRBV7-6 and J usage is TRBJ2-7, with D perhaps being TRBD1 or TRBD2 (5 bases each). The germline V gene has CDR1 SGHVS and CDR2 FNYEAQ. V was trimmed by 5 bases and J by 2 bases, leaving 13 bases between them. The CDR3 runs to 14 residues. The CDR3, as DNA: TGTGCCAGCAGCCGGACTGGACACCCCTACGAGCAGTACTTC. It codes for CASSRTGHPYEQYF.

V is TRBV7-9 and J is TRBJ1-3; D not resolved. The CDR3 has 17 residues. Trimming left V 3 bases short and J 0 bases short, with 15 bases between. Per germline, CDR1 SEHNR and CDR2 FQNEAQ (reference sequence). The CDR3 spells CASSFPWWEGSGNTIYF. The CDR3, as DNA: TGTGCCAGCAGCTTTCCGTGGTGGGAAGGCTCTGGAAACACCATATATTTT. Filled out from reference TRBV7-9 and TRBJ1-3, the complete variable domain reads DTGVSQNPRHKITKRGQNVTFRCDPISEHNRLYWYRQTLGQGPEFLTYFQNEAQLEKSRLLSDRFSAERPKGSFSTLEIQRTEQGDSAMYLCASSFPWWEGSGNTIYFGEGSWLTVV.

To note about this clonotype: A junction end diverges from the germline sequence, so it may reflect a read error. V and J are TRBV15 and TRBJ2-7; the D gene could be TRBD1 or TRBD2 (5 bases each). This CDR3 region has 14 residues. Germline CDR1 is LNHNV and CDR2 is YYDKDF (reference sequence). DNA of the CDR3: TGTGCCACCGGCAGGGAGCAAGCTTCCTACGAGCAGTACTTC. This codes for CATGREQASYEQYF.

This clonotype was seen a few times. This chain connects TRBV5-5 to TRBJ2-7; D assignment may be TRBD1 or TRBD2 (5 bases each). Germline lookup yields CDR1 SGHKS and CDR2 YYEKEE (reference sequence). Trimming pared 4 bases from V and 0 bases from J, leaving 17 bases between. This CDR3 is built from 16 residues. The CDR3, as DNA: TGTGCCAGCAGCCAGGACGTCGCAGGGAGCTCCTACGAGCAGTACTTC. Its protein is CASSQDVAGSSYEQYF.

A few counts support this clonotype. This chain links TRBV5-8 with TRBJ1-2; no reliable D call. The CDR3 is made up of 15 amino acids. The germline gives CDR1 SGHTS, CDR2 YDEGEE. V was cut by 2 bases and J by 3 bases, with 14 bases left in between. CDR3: CASSFRVTLDYGYTF. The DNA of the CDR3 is TGTGCCAGCAGCTTTCGGGTCACGCTTGACTATGGCTACACCTTC.

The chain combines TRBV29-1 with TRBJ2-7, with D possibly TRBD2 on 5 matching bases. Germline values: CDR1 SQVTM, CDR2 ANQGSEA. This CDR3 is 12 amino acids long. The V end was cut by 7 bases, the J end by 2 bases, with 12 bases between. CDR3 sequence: CSARSTTYEQYF. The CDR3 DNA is TGCAGCGCCCGATCGACTACCTACGAGCAGTACTTC.

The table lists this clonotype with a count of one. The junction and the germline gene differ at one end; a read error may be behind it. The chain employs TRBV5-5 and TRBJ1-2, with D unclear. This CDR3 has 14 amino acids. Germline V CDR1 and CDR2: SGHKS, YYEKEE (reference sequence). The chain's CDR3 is CASNFGADNYGHTF. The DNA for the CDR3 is TGTGCCAGCAACTTCGGAGCAGATAACTATGGCCACACCTTC.

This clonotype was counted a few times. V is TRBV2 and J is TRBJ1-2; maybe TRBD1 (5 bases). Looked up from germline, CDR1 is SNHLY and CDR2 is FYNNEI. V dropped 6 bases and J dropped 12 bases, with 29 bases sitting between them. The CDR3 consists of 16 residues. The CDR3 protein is CASRNRQLDITRGHTF. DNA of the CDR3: TGTGCCAGCAGGAACCGACAGTTAGATATTACCCGGGGCCACACCTTC.

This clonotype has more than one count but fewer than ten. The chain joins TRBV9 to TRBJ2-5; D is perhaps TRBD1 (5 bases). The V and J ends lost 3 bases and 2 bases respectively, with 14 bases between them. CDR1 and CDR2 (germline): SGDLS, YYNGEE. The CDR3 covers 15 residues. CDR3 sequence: CASSASVGQQETQYF. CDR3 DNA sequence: TGTGCCAGCAGCGCCTCCGTGGGGCAGCAAGAGACCCAGTACTTC.

CDR3 amino acids: CASSYRRVQGADEAFF. The CDR3 nucleotides read TGTGCCAGCAGTTACCGAAGAGTACAGGGGGCGGATGAAGCTTTCTTT. This chain connects TRBV6-5 to TRBJ1-1; 9 bases line up with TRBD1. V gave up 2 bases and J gave up 7 bases; unmatched junction bases: 11. CDR1 is MNHEY and CDR2 is SVGAGI in the germline V gene. CDR3 length equals 16 residues.

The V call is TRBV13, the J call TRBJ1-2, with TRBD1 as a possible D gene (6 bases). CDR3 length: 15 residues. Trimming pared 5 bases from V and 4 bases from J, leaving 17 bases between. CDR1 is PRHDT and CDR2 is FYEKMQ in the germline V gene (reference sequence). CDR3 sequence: CASSRGRFRGYGYTF. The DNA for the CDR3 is TGTGCCAGCAGCCGGGGGCGATTTAGGGGCTATGGCTACACCTTC. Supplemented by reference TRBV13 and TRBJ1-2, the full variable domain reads AAGVIQSPRHLIKEKRETATLKCYPIPRHDTVYWYQQGPGQDPQFLISFYEKMQSDKGSIPDRFSAQQFSDYHSELNMSSLELGDSALYFCASSRGRFRGYGYTFGSGTRLTVV.

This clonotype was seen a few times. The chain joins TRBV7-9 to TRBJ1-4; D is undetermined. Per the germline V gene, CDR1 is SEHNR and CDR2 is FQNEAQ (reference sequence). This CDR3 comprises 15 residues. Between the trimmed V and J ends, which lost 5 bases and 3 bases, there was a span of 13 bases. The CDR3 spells CASSRSQRANEKLFF. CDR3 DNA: TGTGCCAGCAGCCGGAGCCAGCGGGCTAATGAAAAACTGTTTTTT.

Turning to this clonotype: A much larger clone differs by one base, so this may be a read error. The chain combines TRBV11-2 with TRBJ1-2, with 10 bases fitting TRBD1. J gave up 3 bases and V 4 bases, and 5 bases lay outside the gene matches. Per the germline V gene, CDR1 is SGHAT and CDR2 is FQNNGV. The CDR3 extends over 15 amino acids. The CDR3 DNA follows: TGTGCCAGCAGCTACCGGGACAGGGGTGACTATGGCTACACCTTC. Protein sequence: CASSYRDRGDYGYTF.